The T cell receptor (beta chain) described here comes from a study of cytomegalovirus exposure and HLA in healthy donors. PCR involved 60 Vbeta and 13 Jbeta primers. The protocol was immunoSEQ multiplex PCR, while the TCRdb copy is restricted to in-frame clones and leaves out a portion. The profile shows about 220,000 clones, just over 75% of them singletons. With V trimmed by 1 base and J by 5 bases, 4 bases remained unmatched. CDR1 and CDR2 from the germline V gene are MRHNA and SNTAGT. The CDR3 sequence is 14 residues long. This clone appeared a single time. What it recognizes is unknown. Overall study findings and caveats: Rates of TCR association differed by HLA locus in a later analysis, with DRB1 highest and HLA-C lowest.

The clonotype comes from a young man in good health and CMV-seronegative. This rearrangement joins TRBV6-4 to TRBJ2-5, with TRBD2 matching over 7 bases. The sample was PBMCs. CDR3: CASSDFGRRETQYF. The CDR3, as DNA: TGTGCCAGCAGTGACTTCGGGAGGCGGGAGACCCAGTACTTC.